Below are 30 T cell receptor beta chains sequenced from a single sample in a study of blood T cells in healthy people across ages. Sample-barcoded 5' priming and a J-beta primer mix drove a second PCR of 7 to 11 cycles. In TCRdb, the 5' RACE reads were re-called with MiXCR into one record per CDR3 protein. The sample lists hundreds of thousands of distinct CDR3 sequences; roughly 58% were seen once. Sequencing was done on a sample of blood. All receptors come from a man aged 60 to 75 in good health.

This clonotype was seen a few times. V gene TRBV27 combines with J gene TRBJ2-4; 9 bases are shared with TRBD1. Germline V lookup: CDR1 MNHEY, CDR2 SMNVEV (reference sequence). CDR3 size: 14 residues. V lost 6 bases, J lost 7 bases, and 7 bases stayed unmatched. The CDR3 loop reads CASSLGTGRNIQYF. In DNA, the CDR3 is TGTGCCAGCAGCCTCGGGACAGGGAGGAACATTCAGTACTTC.

The rearrangement links TRBV5-4 to TRBJ1-4; TRBD1 might be the D (6 bases). V dropped 0 bases and J dropped 4 bases, with 13 bases sitting between them. CDR1 is SGHNT, CDR2 YYREEE, per germline (reference sequence). The CDR3 has 16 amino acids. This CDR3 reads CASSLGSTGGNEKLFF. The CDR3 nucleotides read TGTGCCAGCAGCTTGGGGTCGACAGGAGGTAATGAAAAACTGTTTTTT. Full variable domain (outside the CDR3, taken from reference TRBV5-4 and TRBJ1-4): ETGVTQSPTHLIKTRGQQVTLRCSSQSGHNTVSWYQQALGQGPQFIFQYYREEENGRGNFPPRFSGLQFPNYSSELNVNALELDDSALYLCASSLGSTGGNEKLFFGSGTQLSVL.

The rearrangement links TRBV4-1 to TRBJ2-3; D is uncertain. V was trimmed by 4 bases and J by 4 bases, leaving 9 bases between them. CDR1 is MGHRA, CDR2 YSYEKL, per germline. This CDR3 comprises 13 residues. CDR3: CASSLHGADTQYF. CDR3 in DNA: TGCGCCAGCAGCCTCCATGGAGCAGATACGCAGTATTTT.

The chain joins TRBV3-1 to TRBJ1-1; D unresolved. The germline V gene has CDR1 LGHDT and CDR2 YNNKEL (reference sequence). The length of the CDR3 is 13 residues. V lost 5 bases and J 4 bases, leaving 11 bases between the germline ends. CDR3 nucleotides: TGTGCCAGCAGCAAAAGAGACGGCACTGAAGCTTTCTTT. The encoded protein is CASSKRDGTEAFF.

This clonotype appeared a few times. This chain links TRBV5-1 with TRBJ2-5, with D perhaps given as TRBD1 or TRBD2 (5 bases each). With 6 bases removed from V and 2 bases from J, the gap between germline ends came to 14 bases. There are 14 residues in the CDR3. Looked up from germline, CDR1 is SGHRS and CDR2 is YFSETQ. In nucleotides, the CDR3 is TGCGCCAGCACCCCCGGGACCACTCAAGAGACCCAGTACTTC. This codes for CASTPGTTQETQYF.

V usage is TRBV5-1 and J usage is TRBJ2-4; 7 bases line up with TRBD2. Matching the DNA end better, TRBJ2-5 makes the J call doubtful. Germline V lookup: CDR1 SGHRS, CDR2 YFSETQ. The CDR3 sequence is 15 residues long. CDR3 sequence reads: CASSLAGIAGETQYF. The CDR3 nucleotides read TGCGCCAGCAGCTTGGCCGGGATAGCGGGAGAGACCCAGTACTTC.

Written as DNA, the CDR3 is TGTGCCAGCAGTGAATTAGGGGGAAGGGCCTACGAGCAGTACTTC. The encoded protein is CASSELGGRAYEQYF. V usage is TRBV25-1 and J usage is TRBJ2-7; maybe TRBD1 (6 bases). CDR3 length: 15 residues. The germline V gene has CDR1 MGHDK and CDR2 SYGVNS. V lost 1 base to trimming and J lost 2 bases, with 12 bases between them.

The J gene is TRBJ1-2, the V gene TRBV29-1, with 9 bases aligning to TRBD1. The V gene end was trimmed by 3 bases and the J gene end by 6 bases; junction bases not matched to a gene: 5. CDR1 SQVTM and CDR2 ANQGSEA come from the germline V gene. The CDR3 has 13 amino acids. Here the CDR3 reads CSVDTGTGNGYTF. Written as DNA, the CDR3 is TGCAGCGTTGACACCGGGACAGGGAATGGCTACACCTTC.

With regard to this clonotype: The junction shows a germline mismatch at one end, possibly a read error. The chain employs TRBV7-2 and TRBJ2-1; D is ambiguous. CDR1 and CDR2 from the germline V gene are SGHTA and FQGNSA. The length of the CDR3 is 13 residues. In nucleotides, the CDR3 is TGTGCCAGCAACTTAGTGGTCCGCAATGAGCAGTTCTTC. It is translated as CASNLVVRNEQFF.

The rearrangement links TRBV29-1 to TRBJ2-1; D might be TRBD2 (6 bases). Germline CDR1 reads SQVTM; CDR2 reads ANQGSEA. This CDR3 comprises 15 residues. Trimming removed 6 bases at V and 3 bases at J, with 18 bases between. CDR3 sequence (DNA): TGCAGCGTGAGGGGTGGAGGGGCTCTCTACAATGAGCAGTTCTTC. Its protein is CSVRGGGALYNEQFF.

V gene TRBV7-9 combines with J gene TRBJ2-7, with 11 bases matching TRBD2. The length of the CDR3 is 14 residues. The V gene's germline CDR1 is SEHNR and CDR2 FQNEAQ (reference sequence). V lost 4 bases, J lost 12 bases, and 11 bases stayed unmatched. CDR3 loop: CASSSGTSGSAWYF. Here the CDR3 DNA reads TGTGCCAGCAGCTCCGGGACTAGCGGCAGTGCCTGGTACTTC.

The chain links TRBV7-3 to TRBJ1-1, with no clear D. CDR3 length equals 13 residues. CDR1 is SGHTA, CDR2 FQGTGA, per germline. Trimming removed 2 bases from V and 6 bases from J, with 10 bases in between. The CDR3 loop reads CASSLGRGSEAFF. CDR3 sequence (DNA): TGTGCCAGCAGCTTAGGGAGAGGATCTGAAGCTTTCTTT.

This clonotype was seen a few times. V usage is TRBV15 and J usage is TRBJ1-6; D call uncertain. Between the trimmed V and J ends, which lost 1 base and 8 bases, there was a span of 3 bases. Germline assignment: CDR1 LNHNV and CDR2 YYDKDF (reference sequence). CDR3 length: 12 residues. Here the CDR3 DNA reads TGTGCCACCAGCAGAGCCGATTCACCCCTCCACTTT. Amino acids: CATSRADSPLHF.

The chain links TRBV6-2 or TRBV6-3 to TRBJ2-7; D gene uncertain. Trimming took off 1 base at V and 6 bases at J, with 7 bases between the two ends. CDR3 length: 12 residues. Germline V lookup: CDR1 MNHEY, CDR2 SVGEGT. The CDR3 nucleotides read TGTGCCAGCAGTTACTTTGAGGCCGAGCAGTACTTC. This translates into CASSYFEAEQYF.

This clonotype has more than one count but fewer than ten. This chain uses TRBV7-2 with TRBJ1-2, with D maybe TRBD1 (5 bases). The CDR3 loop spans 15 amino acids. Germline V gene sequence: CDR1 SGHTA, CDR2 FQGNSA. V was clipped by 5 bases and J by 8 bases, with 21 bases between them. CDR3 sequence reads: CASSPQHGPGRGYTF. CDR3 sequence (DNA): TGTGCCAGCAGCCCCCAACACGGTCCAGGGAGGGGCTACACCTTC.

This clonotype has just a few counts. The CDR3 loop reads CASSETGDYNEQFF. CDR3 sequence (DNA): TGTGCCAGCAGTGAAACAGGGGATTACAATGAGCAGTTCTTC. The chain carries TRBV6-1 and TRBJ2-1; 7 bases match TRBD1. The CDR3 has 14 amino acids. With 2 bases clipped from V and 4 bases from J, the junction kept 2 bases outside the gene matches. CDR1 and CDR2 from the germline V gene are MNHNS and SASEGT.

This rearrangement joins TRBV24-1 to TRBJ2-3; 8 positions match TRBD2. The CDR3 is 15 residues long. J lost 2 bases, V lost 3 bases, and 3 bases had no gene match. The germline V gene has CDR1 KGHDR and CDR2 SFDVKD. The chain's CDR3 is CATSDVAGLTDTQYF. DNA for the CDR3: TGTGCCACCAGTGATGTAGCGGGGCTCACAGATACGCAGTATTTT.

The chain carries TRBV27 and TRBJ1-6, with TRBD1 identical over 8 bases. CDR1 and CDR2 from the germline V gene are MNHEY and SMNVEV (reference sequence). The CDR3 is 15 amino acids. Losses at the gene ends were 2 bases for V and 7 bases for J; bases not matched to a gene: 4. CDR3: CASSLPGTGNSPLHF. Written as DNA, the CDR3 is TGTGCCAGCAGTTTACCGGGGACAGGAAATTCACCCCTCCACTTT.

The CDR3 reads CASSQTGQGRVAFF. DNA of the CDR3: TGCGCCAGCAGCCAAACGGGACAGGGGAGAGTAGCTTTCTTT. This rearrangement joins TRBV4-1 to TRBJ1-1; 10 nucleotides match TRBD1. In germline, CDR1 is MGHRA, CDR2 YSYEKL. With 2 bases clipped from V and 10 bases from J, the junction kept 7 bases outside the gene matches. This CDR3 has 14 amino acids.

Turning to this clonotype: A much bigger clone sits one base away, suggesting this may be a read error. V gene TRBV5-1 combines with J gene TRBJ2-5, with D unresolved. In germline, CDR1 is SGHRS, CDR2 YFSETQ. Deletions cut 2 bases from V and 9 bases from J, with 20 bases between. The CDR3 runs 15 residues. The CDR3 DNA sequence: TGCGCCAGCAGCTTTGAACCGGACGGATTATCTCCCCAGTACTTC. It is translated as CASSFEPDGLSPQYF.

This chain uses TRBV5-1 with TRBJ2-7, with D possibly being TRBD1 (6 bases). The V end was cut by 0 bases, the J end by 1 base, with 11 bases between. The germline V gene encodes CDR1 SGHRS and CDR2 YFSETQ. The CDR3 spans 15 residues. The CDR3 region has the DNA TGCGCCAGCAGCTTGGTTCCGGGACAATCCTACGAGCAGTACTTC. Amino acids: CASSLVPGQSYEQYF.

The rearrangement links TRBV5-1 to TRBJ1-2, with D hard to call. Germline lookup yields CDR1 SGHRS and CDR2 YFSETQ. V was clipped by 4 bases and J by 3 bases, with 16 bases between them. The CDR3 length is 15 residues. This CDR3 is CASSLTGSIHYGYTF. The CDR3 DNA follows: TGCGCCAGCAGCCTAACCGGGAGCATACACTATGGCTACACCTTC.

In its sample, this clonotype was seen a few times. This chain uses TRBV25-1 with TRBJ2-1; 14 bases align to TRBD2. The CDR3 sequence is 19 residues long. CDR1 is MGHDK and CDR2 is SYGVNS in the germline V gene. V shed 2 bases and J 0 bases; nucleotides not matched to a gene: 6. This CDR3 reads CASSETYGTSGSSYNEQFF. The CDR3 nucleotides are TGTGCCAGCAGTGAAACTTATGGGACTAGCGGGAGCTCCTACAATGAGCAGTTCTTC.

This clonotype was counted many times. V gene TRBV12-3 or TRBV12-4 combines with J gene TRBJ2-4; D uncertain. This CDR3 contains 15 residues. Trimming stripped 4 bases from V and 0 bases from J, with 10 bases between. The CDR3 DNA reads as TGTGCCAGCAGTTCCCCTGGAGTAGCCAAAAACATTCAGTACTTC. Protein product: CASSSPGVAKNIQYF.

This clonotype was detected once. The gene calls are TRBV4-2 and TRBJ1-2; 9 nucleotides line up with TRBD1. With 2 bases clipped from V and 4 bases from J, the junction kept 8 bases outside the gene matches. The germline CDR1 and CDR2 sequences are LGHNA and YNFKEQ. CDR3 length equals 16 residues. The CDR3 loop is CASSQTGTGKIYGYTF. The DNA for the CDR3 is TGTGCCAGCAGCCAAACCGGGACAGGGAAGATCTATGGCTACACCTTC.

This chain uses TRBV28 with TRBJ2-5; D gene unclear. This CDR3 comprises 12 residues. The V end was cut by 6 bases, the J end by 7 bases, with 12 bases between. Germline CDR1 MDHEN, CDR2 SYDVKM. The CDR3 nucleotides read TGTGCCAGCAGCGGCGCTCGTAGGACCCAGTACTTC. This encodes CASSGARRTQYF.

The rearrangement uses TRBV6-2 or TRBV6-3 and TRBJ2-7; no definite D call. The end of the DNA aligns better with TRBJ2-5, so the J call may be wrong. Germline CDR1 MNHEY, CDR2 SVGEGT. The CDR3 is 11 residues long. The CDR3 protein is CASTIRETQYF. The CDR3 DNA reads TGTGCCAGCACCATCCGGGAGACCCAGTACTTC.

This clonotype was seen a handful of times. This sequence joins TRBV6-5 and TRBJ1-4; D might be TRBD1 (5 bases). V lost 0 bases, J lost 5 bases, and 10 bases lay in between. Germline-derived CDR1 and CDR2 are MNHEY and SVGAGI. This CDR3 contains 15 residues. CDR3 amino acids: CASSYSGRENEKLFF. The CDR3 DNA sequence: TGTGCCAGCAGTTACTCAGGCAGGGAGAATGAAAAACTGTTTTTT.

This clonotype has a handful of counts. The CDR3 reads CATSDLRSGGETQYF. CDR3 DNA sequence: TGTGCCACCAGTGACCTGCGGAGCGGAGGGGAGACCCAGTACTTC. V is TRBV24-1 and J is TRBJ2-5, with D maybe TRBD2 (6 bases). This CDR3 region has 15 residues. CDR1 is KGHDR, CDR2 SFDVKD, per germline. The V end was cut by 4 bases, the J end by 5 bases, with 16 bases between.

The V and J genes are TRBV7-2 and TRBJ2-5; D perhaps matches TRBD1 (5 bases). The CDR3 has 15 amino acids. Germline lookup yields CDR1 SGHTA and CDR2 FQGNSA. Trimming removed 5 bases from V and 4 bases from J, with 17 bases in between. CDR3 in DNA: TGTGCCAGCAGCCCCTCAGTGCCTAGGGGAGAGACCCAGTACTTC. Translating gives CASSPSVPRGETQYF. Filled out from reference TRBV7-2 and TRBJ2-5, the complete variable domain reads GAGVSQSPSNKVTEKGKDVELRCDPISGHTALYWYRQSLGQGLEFLIYFQGNSAPDKSGLPSDRFSAERTGGSVSTLTIQRTQQEDSAVYLCASSPSVPRGETQYFGPGTRLLVL.